Listed below are T cell receptor beta chains from one sample, sequenced in a study of identical twins. In TCRdb, the 5' RACE reads were re-called with MiXCR into one record per CDR3 protein. This table has around 1.7 million distinct CDR3 sequences, about 32% appearing once. Sequences were obtained from cord blood. The receptors shown here come from a newborn girl in good health. CDR3s include the opening cysteine and the closing phenylalanine or tryptophan. Each record gives: D gene, clone size, J gene, V gene, CDR3 protein, CDR3 DNA. D genes are given only for firm matches. Expanded clones are given a class, and other clones once, few, many or no size at all.

>NA|NA|TRBJ1-1|TRBV4-1
CASGRQSMNTEAFF
TGCGCCAGCGGCCGACAGTCCATGAACACTGAAGCTTTCTTT
>NA|NA|TRBJ2-7|TRBV7-8
CASSLRDTLSYEQYF
TGTGCCAGCAGCTTAAGGGACACGTTATCCTACGAGCAGTACTTC
>TRBD2|few|TRBJ2-4|TRBV10-3
CAISAGGGRRWIQYF
TGTGCCATCAGTGCGGGGGGGGGCCGTCGATGGATTCAGTACTTC
>NA|NA|TRBJ2-2|TRBV7-2
CASSLVATGSGELFF
TGTGCCAGCAGCTTAGTAGCTACCGGATCCGGGGAGCTGTTTTTT
>NA|few|TRBJ2-7|TRBV21-1
CASSKLMEAGKDYEQYF
TGTGCCAGCAGCAAATTGATGGAGGCCGGCAAGGACTACGAGCAGTACTTC
>NA|NA|TRBJ1-2|TRBV25-1
CASSEFKGSCYGYTF
TGTGCCAGCAGTGAATTCAAGGGCAGCTGCTATGGCTACACCTTC
>TRBD1|NA|TRBJ2-1|TRBV19
CASSPDRAEQFF
TGTGCCAGTAGTCCCGACAGGGCCGAGCAGTTCTTC
>TRBD1|few|TRBJ2-7|TRBV24-1
CATETGGDPYEQYF
TGTGCCACCGAGACAGGGGGCGACCCCTACGAGCAGTACTTC
>TRBD2|few|TRBJ2-1|TRBV2
CARTSGLNEQFF
TGTGCCAGGACTAGCGGGCTCAATGAGCAGTTCTTC
>TRBD1|NA|TRBJ1-5|TRBV4-2
CASSLKGASPSRGNQPQHF
TGTGCCAGCAGCCTCAAGGGGGCATCACCTAGTAGGGGCAATCAGCCCCAGCATTTT
>TRBD2|many|TRBJ2-1|TRBV20-1
CSANRLASSSYNEQFF
TGCAGTGCAAACAGACTAGCTTCTAGCTCCTACAATGAGCAGTTCTTC
>NA|NA|TRBJ1-2|TRBV7-6
CASSKSETMVNGYTF
TGTGCCAGCAGCAAATCCGAGACAATGGTAAATGGCTACACCTTC
>TRBD1|many|TRBJ2-5|TRBV12-3/TRBV12-4
CASSRDRRETQYF
TGTGCCAGCAGTAGGGACAGGCGTGAGACCCAGTACTTC
>TRBD2|NA|TRBJ2-7|TRBV6-1
CASKMASGSYEQYF
TGTGCCAGCAAGATGGCTAGCGGGAGCTACGAGCAGTACTTC
>NA|many|TRBJ2-5|TRBV9
CASSVGYQETQYF
TGTGCCAGCAGCGTAGGGTACCAAGAGACCCAGTACTTC
>NA|NA|TRBJ2-7|TRBV6-5
CASSYGHSSYEQYF
TGTGCCAGCAGTTACGGCCATAGCTCCTACGAGCAGTACTTC
>TRBD2|few|TRBJ2-3|TRBV28
CASSFTSGSFTDTQYF
TGTGCCAGCAGTTTCACTAGCGGGAGTTTCACAGATACGCAGTATTTT
>TRBD1|few|TRBJ2-3|TRBV18
CASSPWTGGNADTQYF
TGTGCCAGCTCACCCTGGACAGGGGGCAATGCAGATACGCAGTATTTT
>TRBD1|NA|TRBJ1-2|TRBV6-5
CACSYATGLVGYTF
TGTGCCTGCAGTTACGCGACAGGGTTGGTTGGCTACACCTTC
>NA|few|TRBJ2-1|TRBV5-1
CASSLADYGQFF
TGCGCCAGCAGCTTGGCGGACTACGGGCAGTTCTTC
>TRBD2|few|TRBJ2-1|TRBV11-2
CASSLTGTSGRGEQFF
TGTGCCAGCAGCTTAACCGGGACTAGCGGGAGGGGTGAGCAGTTCTTC
>NA|NA|TRBJ2-1|TRBV13
CASSLIGGEYEQFF
TGTGCCAGCAGCTTAATAGGGGGGGAGTATGAGCAGTTCTTC
>NA|NA|TRBJ2-1|TRBV24-1
CATSDPTGTDSHEQFF
TGTGCCACCAGTGACCCCACCGGGACCGATAGCCATGAGCAGTTCTTC
>NA|many|TRBJ2-7|TRBV12-3/TRBV12-4
CASSQSPGRLDEQYF
TGTGCCAGCAGTCAATCCCCGGGACGTCTCGACGAGCAGTACTTC